The entry that follows covers one TCR beta chain sequence. Trimming took 2 bases from V and 5 from J; bases not matched to a gene: 3. Looked up from germline, CDR1 is SQVTM and CDR2 is ANQGSEA. This CDR3 spans 13 amino acids. The table came from immunoSEQ multiplex PCR; TCRdb's copy has only in-frame clones and leaves some out. The sample yields about 460,000 clones, approximately 80% seen once. The data belong to a study of shared clonotypes between healthy human individuals. Sequenced sample: PBMCs. The genes are TRBV29-1 and TRBJ2-1, with TRBD2 matching 7 bases. The clonotype was recovered from a middle-aged woman in good health. Some clones in this sample may be carry-over from other donors' samples. The CDR3 reads CSVETSANNEQFF. The CDR3 bases are TGCAGCGTTGAAACTAGCGCCAACAATGAGCAGTTCTTC.